This TCR beta chain was identified during a study of Tregs in tolerant kidney transplant recipients. A few counts support this clone. The V end lost 5 bases, the J end lost 5 bases, and 4 bases lay between the germline ends. Per germline, CDR1 SNHLY and CDR2 FYNNEI. The CDR3 totals 11 residues. Data came from immunoSEQ multiplex PCR; TCRdb stores just in-frame clones and leaves some out. The sample gives about 64,000 clones, 95% to 98% of which show up once; 0.34% is in the top ten. This receptor was identified in a human donor who received a combined kidney and bone marrow transplant. Sequences were derived from Tregs from blood, sampled before the transplant. The gene calls are TRBV2 and TRBJ2-1; D is unresolved. Here the CDR3 reads CASSQDNEQFF. CDR3 sequence (DNA): TGTGCCAGCAGTCAGGACAATGAGCAGTTCTTC.